The 27 T cell receptor beta chains below come from one sample, sequenced in a study of spatial heterogeneity in lung cancer. Each CDR3 protein gets one entry after TCRdb re-called the 5' RACE reads with MiXCR. The sample lists some 120,000 distinct CDR3 sequences; 12% were seen once. Time point specified: blood at routine non-recurrence follow-up after resection. Whole RNA was taken from tumor, nontumor lung or frozen PBMC; it was then sequenced unsorted. The starting material was PBMCs, obtained at follow-up. The receptors shown here come from a male donor with early-stage non-small cell lung cancer.

The sample holds a few counts of this clonotype. V is TRBV5-4 and J is TRBJ2-3, with 7 bases fitting TRBD2. CDR1 is SGHNT, CDR2 YYREEE, per germline (reference sequence). V shed 5 bases and J 5 bases; nucleotides not matched to a gene: 11. This CDR3 contains 15 residues. The CDR3 loop is CASRATGGLEDTQYF. In DNA form, the CDR3 reads TGTGCCAGCAGGGCTACGGGGGGTCTGGAAGATACGCAGTATTTT.

This clonotype was detected only a few times. The chain has TRBV21-1 and TRBJ1-3; the table's D call of TRBD1 was not tested on the DNA. TRBV21-1 is noted as a pseudogene. This CDR3 is 16 amino acids long. Here the CDR3 reads CASSPRDRSSGNTIYF. The CDR3 nucleotides are TGTGCCAGCAGCCCACGGGACAGGAGCTCTGGAAACACCATATATTTT.

This clonotype occurred a few times. This chain links TRBV18 with TRBJ2-7; 12 bases fit TRBD1. After removal of 0 bases from V and 5 bases from J, the junction contained 5 bases not matched to a gene. CDR1 and CDR2 (germline): KGHSH, LQKENI. The CDR3 contains 16 residues. CDR3 sequence reads: CASSPPSGQGAHEQYF. CDR3 nucleotides: TGTGCCAGCTCACCACCTTCGGGACAGGGGGCCCACGAGCAGTACTTC.

This clonotype occurred a few times. The chain combines TRBV3-1 with TRBJ2-7, with D perhaps matching TRBD1 (6 bases). V was cut by 4 bases and J by 1 base, with 11 bases left in between. Germline CDR1 and CDR2: LGHDT and YNNKEL (reference sequence). CDR3 size: 14 residues. The CDR3 is CASSRGHRSYEQYF. DNA of the CDR3: TGTGCCAGCAGCCGGGGGCACAGATCCTACGAGCAGTACTTC.

CDR3 amino acids: CASSLRVDQPQHF. In DNA, the CDR3 is TGTGCCAGCAGTCTCCGCGTTGATCAGCCCCAGCATTTT. V and J are TRBV12-3 or TRBV12-4 and TRBJ1-5; D is undetermined. The CDR3 is 13 amino acids. V lost 5 bases to trimming and J lost 5 bases, with 10 bases between them.

This clonotype occurred a few times. The CDR3 bases are TGCGCCAGCACCCCGGGAGGGGGGTCCTTCCAAGAGACCCAGTACTTC. Amino acid sequence: CASTPGGGSFQETQYF. V gene TRBV5-1 combines with J gene TRBJ2-5; 8 nucleotides line up with TRBD2. This CDR3 has 16 residues. Germline loops: CDR1 SGHRS, CDR2 YFSETQ. V was clipped by 6 bases and J by 1 base; unmatched bases: 11.

This clonotype was counted between two and nine times. The gene calls are TRBV7-2 and TRBJ2-7, with 9 bases matching TRBD1. Looked up from germline, CDR1 is SGHTA and CDR2 is FQGNSA. The V gene end was trimmed by 5 bases and the J gene end by 2 bases; junction bases not matched to a gene: 10. The CDR3 has 16 residues. CDR3 residues: CASSLQSGTGPYEQYF. Here the CDR3 DNA reads TGTGCCAGCAGCCTTCAGTCCGGGACAGGGCCCTACGAGCAGTACTTC.

About this clonotype itself: This may arise from a read error, as a much more abundant clone is one base away. The chain employs TRBV7-6 and TRBJ1-4; 7 bases line up with TRBD1. V lost 8 bases, J lost 8 bases, and 11 bases stayed unmatched. Germline V gives CDR1 SGHVS, CDR2 FNYEAQ. The CDR3 sequence is 14 residues long. In DNA form, the CDR3 reads TGTGCCAGCGCCGCGGTCAGGGGGGACGAAAAACTGTTTTTT. It encodes CASAAVRGDEKLFF.

At least ten counts were recorded for this clonotype. The chain links TRBV7-2 to TRBJ2-3, with 10 bases matching TRBD2. This CDR3 spans 17 amino acids. Germline-derived CDR1 and CDR2 are SGHTA and FQGNSA. V shed 6 bases and J 2 bases; nucleotides not matched to a gene: 11. The CDR3 region is CASRQSGGASNTDTQYF. In nucleotides, the CDR3 is TGTGCCAGCAGACAAAGCGGGGGGGCCTCTAACACAGATACGCAGTATTTT.

This clonotype was seen ten or more times. V and J are TRBV12-3 or TRBV12-4 and TRBJ2-5, with 10 bases identical to TRBD2. The CDR3 consists of 18 residues. The trim removed 3 bases at V and 5 bases at J, leaving 15 bases unmatched. The CDR3 nucleotides read TGTGCCAGCAGTTTGGCAAGAGCAGCTAGCGGGGGTCTGGAGACCCAGTACTTC. Translation: CASSLARAASGGLETQYF.

The chain combines TRBV5-5 with TRBJ1-6; 8 positions agree with TRBD1. This CDR3 is built from 15 residues. CDR1 and CDR2 from the germline V gene are SGHKS and YYEKEE (reference sequence). V lost 1 base, J lost 7 bases, and 4 bases stayed unmatched. The CDR3 loop is CASSLRRTGNSPLHF. DNA of the CDR3: TGTGCCAGCAGCTTGCGCCGGACAGGGAATTCACCCCTCCACTTT.

This clonotype was seen only a few times. The chain employs TRBV12-3 or TRBV12-4 and TRBJ1-1; D not resolved. CDR3 length equals 12 residues. The germline V and J ends were trimmed by 4 bases and 3 bases, with 6 bases remaining between them. The CDR3 DNA sequence: TGTGCCAGCAGTTATGACTACACTGAAGCTTTCTTT. It is translated as CASSYDYTEAFF.

This chain links TRBV14 with TRBJ2-7; weak D call: TRBD1 (6 bases). Germline CDR1 SGHDN, CDR2 FVKESK. The CDR3 totals 12 residues. V was cut by 3 bases and J by 8 bases, with 11 bases left in between. In DNA, the CDR3 is TGTGCCAGCAGCCATGTGGGGGCGAAGCAGTACTTC. This gives the protein CASSHVGAKQYF.

The J gene is TRBJ2-1, the V gene TRBV29-1, with unresolved D. The ends were cut back, 3 bases at V and 2 bases at J, with 8 bases in the middle. Germline CDR1 and CDR2: SQVTM and ANQGSEA. The CDR3 sequence is 13 residues long. CDR3 loop: CSVEGWAYNEQFF. The CDR3 DNA reads as TGCAGCGTTGAGGGTTGGGCCTACAATGAGCAGTTCTTC.

This clonotype has more than one count but fewer than ten. J is TRBJ2-2 and V is TRBV7-2; perhaps TRBD1 as D (6 bases). The V gene lost 1 base and the J gene lost 7 bases, with 16 bases spanning the gap. The CDR3 is 16 residues long. The V gene's germline CDR1 is SGHTA and CDR2 FQGNSA. Here the CDR3 reads CASSLDSELTGGELFF. The CDR3 DNA sequence: TGTGCCAGCAGCTTAGACTCGGAACTGACAGGCGGGGAGCTGTTTTTT.

This clonotype has more than one count but fewer than ten. The rearrangement joins TRBV27 to TRBJ2-3; 9 bases are a match to TRBD2. Germline CDR1 and CDR2: MNHEY and SMNVEV (reference sequence). CDR3 length: 16 amino acids. V trimming: 2 bases; J trimming: 0 bases; junction bases outside the gene matches: 3. CDR3 bases: TGTGCCAGCAGTTTAACCCTAGCGGGAAGCACAGATACGCAGTATTTT. Protein: CASSLTLAGSTDTQYF.

The chain combines TRBV20-1 with TRBJ2-3; D not certain. V lost 1 base to trimming and J lost 2 bases, with 10 bases between them. Germline V gives CDR1 DFQATT, CDR2 SNEGSKA (reference sequence). The CDR3 has 14 amino acids. The CDR3 sequence is CSARGTPHTDTQYF. Here the CDR3 DNA reads TGCAGTGCTAGAGGTACTCCGCACACAGATACGCAGTATTTT.

In DNA form, the CDR3 reads TGCAGTGCTAGAGCGGACAGGGGGCCGGGTGACACTGAAGCTTTCTTT. Its protein is CSARADRGPGDTEAFF. The rearrangement uses TRBV20-1 and TRBJ1-1; 11 bases are shared with TRBD1. The CDR3 covers 16 residues. J lost 3 bases, V lost 1 base, and 7 bases had no gene match. The germline CDR1 and CDR2 sequences are DFQATT and SNEGSKA (reference sequence).

J is TRBJ2-7 and V is TRBV10-3; 7 positions match TRBD2. The J segment lost 4 bases and the V segment lost 2 bases, leaving 5 bases of the junction unmatched. CDR3 length equals 14 residues. From germline, CDR1 is ENHRY and CDR2 SYGVKD. This CDR3 reads CAISEGRGNYEQYF. The CDR3 DNA follows: TGTGCCATCAGTGAGGGGCGGGGGAATTACGAGCAGTACTTC.

This clonotype was seen ten or more times. V and J are TRBV20-1 and TRBJ1-2, with D unclear. CDR1 and CDR2 (germline): DFQATT, SNEGSKA (reference sequence). V dropped 6 bases and J dropped 7 bases, with 15 bases sitting between them. The CDR3 has 12 residues. The CDR3 region has the DNA TGCAGTGCCCGGCCCATAGACGGTGGCTACACCTTC. It translates to CSARPIDGGYTF.

At least ten counts were recorded for this clonotype. The CDR3 nucleotides read TGCAGCGTTGCGCAGGGACAGTCCTACGAGCAGTACTTC. Translating gives CSVAQGQSYEQYF. The chain joins TRBV29-1 to TRBJ2-7, with 7 bases identical to TRBD1. V gave up 4 bases and J gave up 1 base; unmatched junction bases: 4. In germline, CDR1 is SQVTM, CDR2 ANQGSEA. This CDR3 contains 13 residues.

This clonotype has a count of ten or more. The chain uses TRBV6-5 and TRBJ2-7; no definite D call. Germline-derived CDR1 and CDR2 are MNHEY and SVGAGI. V was shortened by 0 bases and J by 6 bases, with 9 bases between the two germline ends. The CDR3 runs 13 residues. The CDR3 DNA sequence: TGTGCCAGCAGTTACTCGGCCTGGGGCGAGCAGTACTTC. Its protein product is CASSYSAWGEQYF.

This sequence joins TRBV2 and TRBJ2-1; no clear D. This CDR3 has 17 amino acids. Germline CDR1 and CDR2: SNHLY and FYNNEI. With 2 bases removed from V and 0 bases from J, the gap between germline ends came to 14 bases. The CDR3 sequence is CASSEKGSAISYNEQFF. The CDR3 DNA reads TGTGCCAGCAGTGAAAAGGGATCGGCCATCTCCTACAATGAGCAGTTCTTC.

A few counts support this clonotype. V gene TRBV7-2 combines with J gene TRBJ2-3; 12 bases are shared with TRBD2. Per germline, CDR1 SGHTA and CDR2 FQGNSA. This CDR3 is built from 18 residues. V trimming: 0 bases; J trimming: 1 base; junction bases outside the gene matches: 5. CDR3 nucleotides: TGTGCCAGCAGCTTAGCCCTAGCGGGGGGGCTGGGCACAGATACGCAGTATTTT. Translation gives CASSLALAGGLGTDTQYF. Combining the CDR3 with reference TRBV7-2 and TRBJ2-3 gives the whole variable domain GAGVSQSPSNKVTEKGKDVELRCDPISGHTALYWYRQSLGQGLEFLIYFQGNSAPDKSGLPSDRFSAERTGGSVSTLTIQRTQQEDSAVYLCASSLALAGGLGTDTQYFGPGTRLTVL.

The chain joins TRBV7-2 to TRBJ2-4; 9 bases are a match to TRBD2. CDR1 is SGHTA and CDR2 is FQGNSA in the germline V gene. The CDR3 is made up of 18 amino acids. The V gene end was trimmed by 5 bases and the J gene end by 0 bases; junction bases not matched to a gene: 11. The CDR3 here is CASSPRGAGGLAKNIQYF. CDR3 coding DNA: TGTGCCAGCAGCCCTAGGGGAGCGGGGGGCTTAGCCAAAAACATTCAGTACTTC.

This clonotype was seen only a few times. The chain recombines TRBV5-6 with TRBJ2-6; D could derive from TRBD1 or TRBD2 (5 bases each). Trimming pared 1 base from V and 3 bases from J, leaving 8 bases between. The CDR3 sequence is 15 residues long. Germline V gene data show CDR1 as SGHDT and CDR2 as YYEEEE. The CDR3 sequence: CASSLPGSGANVLTF. In DNA form, the CDR3 reads TGTGCCAGCAGCTTGCCAGGGAGTGGGGCCAACGTCCTGACTTTC. Drawing the rest from reference TRBV5-6 and TRBJ2-6, the complete variable domain is DAGVTQSPTHLIKTRGQQVTLRCSPKSGHDTVSWYQQALGQGPQFIFQYYEEEERQRGNFPDRFSGHQFPNYSSELNVNALLLGDSALYLCASSLPGSGANVLTFGAGSRLTVL.

At least ten counts were recorded for this clonotype. This chain joins TRBV6-5 and TRBJ2-7; 13 nucleotides line up with TRBD2. CDR3 length: 15 amino acids. Losses at the gene ends were 6 bases for V and 4 bases for J; bases not matched to a gene: 6. The V gene's germline CDR1 is MNHEY and CDR2 SVGAGI. CDR3 in amino acids: CASRPGLAGIYEQYF. CDR3 bases: TGTGCCAGCAGACCGGGACTAGCGGGGATTTACGAGCAGTACTTC.